Below, 4 T cell receptor beta chains from the same sample are listed, as sequenced in a study of Graves' ophthalmopathy and Graves' hyperthyroidism. The study amplified TCR beta CDR3 regions using RNA transcripts. HTBI primers served in a first-round RT-PCR, which a second-round multiplex PCR followed. MiXCR, applied by TCRdb to the multiplex PCR reads, yields one record per CDR3 protein. The sample lists around 1.1 million distinct CDR3 sequences, less than 45% occurring once. Specimen: peripheral blood or thyroid tissue (not recorded which). These receptors were collected from an adult man with Graves' hyperthyroidism.

This clonotype was observed many times. The J gene is TRBJ2-5, the V gene TRBV10-3; D is unclear. V lost 4 bases to trimming and J lost 2 bases, with 8 bases between them. The CDR3 totals 13 residues. Germline CDR1 is ENHRY and CDR2 is SYGVKD. CDR3 DNA sequence: TGTGCCATCAGTGGTAACGAGCAAGAGACCCAGTACTTC. The encoded protein is CAISGNEQETQYF.

The chain has TRBV29-1 and TRBJ2-3, with a tentative D call TRBD1 (6 bases). The germline V gene encodes CDR1 SQVTM and CDR2 ANQGSEA. The CDR3 sequence is 14 residues long. Trimming removed 4 bases from V and 5 bases from J, with 16 bases in between. CDR3 sequence reads: CSVAISQGGDTQYF. The DNA for the CDR3 is TGCAGCGTTGCAATAAGTCAAGGGGGAGATACGCAGTATTTT.

J is TRBJ2-5 and V is TRBV7-8, with D possibly being TRBD1 or TRBD2 (6 bases each). The CDR3 contains 17 residues. With 3 bases removed from V and 9 bases from J, the gap between germline ends came to 26 bases. CDR1 is SGHVS, CDR2 FQNEAQ, per germline. For the CDR3, the DNA is TGTGCCAGCAGCTTGGGGGGCTCCATCGCCGGGGAGGAGTCCCAGTACTTC. Translating it yields CASSLGGSIAGEESQYF.

This clonotype came up many times. V usage is TRBV12-3 or TRBV12-4 and J usage is TRBJ1-4; tentative D call: TRBD1 (5 bases). Between the trimmed V and J ends, which lost 4 bases and 8 bases, there was a span of 14 bases. This CDR3 spans 14 amino acids. As DNA, the CDR3 is TGTGCCAGCAGTTCAGCAGGGATAGAAGAAAAACTGTTTTTT. Translation: CASSSAGIEEKLFF.